This entry lists 4 T cell receptor beta chains sequenced from one sample in a study of human T cells and chemical hapten exposure. Time point defined: pre-sensitization, week 0. Treatment denoted: therapeutic diphenylcyclopropenone sensitization with weekly scalp DPC. TCRdb used MiXCR to reprocess the RACE reads, holding one entry per CDR3 protein. This repertoire shows fewer than 150,000 distinct CDR3 sequences, approximately 15% found once; its top ten account for about 3%. Here the sequenced sample was whole blood, taken in connection with sensitization to the hapten diphenylcyclopropenone (DPC). These receptors all come from a woman aged 18-29 years with alopecia areata. Some clones in this sample may be carry-over from other donors' samples.

The gene calls are TRBV6-4 and TRBJ2-1; 9 bases are shared with TRBD2. CDR1 and CDR2 (germline): MRHNA, SNTAGT. V dropped 5 bases and J dropped 4; count of bases not matched to a gene: 6. This CDR3 spans 15 amino acids. The CDR3 sequence is CASSLLAGFYNEQFF. The CDR3 DNA follows: TGTGCCAGCAGTCTTCTAGCGGGGTTTTACAATGAGCAGTTCTTC.

This clonotype was found many times. V gene TRBV2 combines with J gene TRBJ2-1, with D perhaps matching TRBD2 (5 bases). The CDR3 extends over 14 amino acids. V was clipped by 11 bases and J by 7 bases, with 21 bases between them. Germline CDR1 and CDR2: SNHLY and FYNNEI. CDR3 nucleotides: TGTGCCCAACGCTATAGCGAGTGGGCAAATGAGCAGTTCTTC. It is translated as CAQRYSEWANEQFF.

CDR3 region: CASGRSGTGPPDTQYF. In DNA, the CDR3 is TGTGCCAGCGGTAGGTCCGGGACAGGCCCCCCAGATACGCAGTATTTT. The chain has TRBV9 and TRBJ2-3; 8 positions match TRBD1. There are 16 residues in the CDR3. Per the germline V gene, CDR1 is SGDLS and CDR2 is YYNGEE. Unmatched junction bases numbered 14, after V lost 7 bases and J lost 4 bases.

This clonotype was picked up many times. The chain combines TRBV20-1 with TRBJ2-7, with a weak D call TRBD2 (6 bases). Germline V gene lookup returns CDR1 DFQATT and CDR2 SNEGSKA (reference sequence). The CDR3 consists of 13 residues. V was trimmed by 5 bases and J by 3 bases, leaving 14 bases between them. The CDR3 region has the DNA TGCAGTGCTTCCTACGGGGGAATCTACGAGCAGTACTTC. Protein: CSASYGGIYEQYF.